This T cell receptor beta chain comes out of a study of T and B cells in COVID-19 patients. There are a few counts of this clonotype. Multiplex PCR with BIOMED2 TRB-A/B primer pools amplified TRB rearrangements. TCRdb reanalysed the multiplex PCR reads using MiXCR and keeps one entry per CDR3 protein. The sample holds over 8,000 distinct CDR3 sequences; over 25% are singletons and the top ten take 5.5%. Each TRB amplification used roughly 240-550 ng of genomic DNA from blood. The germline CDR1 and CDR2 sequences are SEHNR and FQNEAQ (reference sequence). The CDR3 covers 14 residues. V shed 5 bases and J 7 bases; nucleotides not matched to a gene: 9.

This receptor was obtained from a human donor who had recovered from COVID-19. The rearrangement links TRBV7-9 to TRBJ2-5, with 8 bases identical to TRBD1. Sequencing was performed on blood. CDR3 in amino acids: CASSGRGLGGTQYF. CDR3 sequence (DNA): TGTGCCAGCAGCGGCAGGGGGCTAGGGGGGACCCAGTACTTC.